One sample yielded the 8 T cell receptor beta chains listed below, sequenced in a study of response to subunit inactivated influenza vaccine. TCRdb processed the RT-PCR reads anew with MiXCR; each CDR3 protein has one entry. Of about 800,000 distinct CDR3 sequences in the sample, over 20% are singletons; the top ten hold about 9.4%. The sample here was PBMCs from blood, taken approximately 5 days after vaccination. Receptors were obtained from a man aged 50-60 years who received an inactivated influenza vaccine.

The chain is built from TRBV20-1 and TRBJ2-7; TRBD2 agrees at 9 bases. After removal of 2 bases from V and 2 bases from J, the junction contained 4 bases not matched to a gene. The CDR3 is 14 residues long. Germline V gene data show CDR1 as DFQATT and CDR2 as SNEGSKA (reference sequence). The CDR3 nucleotides read TGCAGTGCTAGACTAGCGGGACTTACCTACGAGCAGTACTTC. Its protein product is CSARLAGLTYEQYF.

This clonotype has only a few counts. V usage is TRBV5-1 and J usage is TRBJ1-1; TRBD1 agrees at 9 bases. The germline V gene has CDR1 SGHRS and CDR2 YFSETQ. Trimming cost V 2 bases and J 4 bases; bases outside gene matches: 3. CDR3 length: 14 amino acids. The CDR3: CASSFTGGITEAFF. The CDR3 DNA follows: TGCGCCAGCAGCTTTACAGGGGGCATCACTGAAGCTTTCTTT.

This clonotype has more than one count but fewer than ten. This chain joins TRBV20-1 and TRBJ2-5; TRBD1 agrees at 9 bases. V lost 3 bases to trimming and J lost 0 bases; unmatched junction nucleotides: 2. Germline V gene sequence: CDR1 DFQATT, CDR2 SNEGSKA (reference sequence). This CDR3 is built from 14 residues. The CDR3 DNA sequence: TGCAGTGCTAGCTGGACAGGGGACCAAGAGACCCAGTACTTC. Translated: CSASWTGDQETQYF.

The rearrangement uses TRBV12-3 or TRBV12-4 and TRBJ2-7; 9 nucleotides agree with TRBD1. V lost 7 bases, J lost 6 bases, and 10 bases stayed unmatched. This CDR3 contains 14 residues. The CDR3 DNA sequence: TGTGCCAGCATGCCACCGGGACAGGGTCGCGAGCAGTACTTC. Its translation: CASMPPGQGREQYF.

The chain couples TRBV5-1 to TRBJ2-5, with 8 bases that match TRBD2. V was pared by 0 bases and J by 2 bases, with 3 bases of the junction left unmatched. CDR3 size: 15 residues. Germline-derived CDR1 and CDR2 are SGHRS and YFSETQ. The CDR3 DNA follows: TGCGCCAGCAGCTTGGCGGCGGGAGGACAAGAGACCCAGTACTTC. Amino acid sequence: CASSLAAGGQETQYF.

The rearrangement uses TRBV6-5 and TRBJ2-2; D unclear. Germline values: CDR1 MNHEY, CDR2 SVGAGI. Trimming removed 0 bases at V and 3 bases at J, with 8 bases between. The CDR3 totals 15 residues. The CDR3 protein is CASSYSPRDTGELFF. The CDR3 DNA reads as TGTGCCAGCAGTTACTCTCCCCGGGACACCGGGGAGCTGTTTTTT.

The J gene is TRBJ2-5, the V gene TRBV5-1, with 12 bases fitting TRBD2. With V trimmed by 2 bases and J by 1 base, 3 bases remained unmatched. This CDR3 is built from 16 residues. Germline V CDR1 and CDR2: SGHRS, YFSETQ. CDR3 protein: CASSFLAGGFQETQYF. The CDR3, as DNA: TGCGCCAGCAGCTTCCTAGCGGGGGGGTTCCAAGAGACCCAGTACTTC.

About this clonotype: This may be a read error, as it is one base from a much larger clone. The chain couples TRBV24-1 to TRBJ2-3, with 8 bases lining up with TRBD2. Losses at the gene ends were 8 bases for V and 4 bases for J; bases not matched to a gene: 13. The CDR3 spans 16 residues. In germline, CDR1 is KGHDR, CDR2 SFDVKD. In nucleotides, the CDR3 is TGTGCCACCACTGACATTAGCGGGATAGGAGCAGATACGCAGTATTTT. Translated: CATTDISGIGADTQYF.